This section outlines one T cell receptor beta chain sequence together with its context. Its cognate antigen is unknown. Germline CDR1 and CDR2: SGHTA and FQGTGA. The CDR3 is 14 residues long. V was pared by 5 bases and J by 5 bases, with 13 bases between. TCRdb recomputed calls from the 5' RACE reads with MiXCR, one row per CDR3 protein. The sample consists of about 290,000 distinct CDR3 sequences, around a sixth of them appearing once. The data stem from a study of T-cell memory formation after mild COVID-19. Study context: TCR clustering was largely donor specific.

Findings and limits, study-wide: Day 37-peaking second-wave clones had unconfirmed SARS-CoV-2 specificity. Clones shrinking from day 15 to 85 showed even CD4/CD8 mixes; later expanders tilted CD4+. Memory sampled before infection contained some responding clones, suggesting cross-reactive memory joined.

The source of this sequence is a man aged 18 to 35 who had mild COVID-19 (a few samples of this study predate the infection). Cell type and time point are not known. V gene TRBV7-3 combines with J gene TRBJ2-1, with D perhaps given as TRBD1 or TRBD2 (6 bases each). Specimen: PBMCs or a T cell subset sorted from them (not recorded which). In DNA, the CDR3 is TGTGCCAGCAGCCCTGGGGGGCAGAACAATGAGCAGTTCTTC. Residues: CASSPGGQNNEQFF.